Listed below are T cell receptor beta chains from one sample, sequenced in a study of neurological immune-mediated disorders. TCRdb independently ran MiXCR on the 5' RACE reads; one entry per CDR3 protein. The sample includes about 18,000 distinct CDR3 sequences, approximately 15% of them seen just once. The sequenced sample consisted of CD4+ T cells from blood. All receptors come from a woman aged 55-70 years with HTLV-1-associated myelopathy (HAM/TSP). Both conserved end residues are part of each CDR3. A D gene is named only where the DNA matches it firmly. Where a row states a size, it is once, few, many or the class of an expanded clone; other rows omit it.

v_call	d_call	clone_size	j_call	cdr3_nt	cdr3_aa
TRBV7-7	TRBD1	many	TRBJ2-5	TGTGCCAGCAGCTTAGCGCTGACAGGGAAAGAGACCCAGTACTTC	CASSLALTGKETQYF
TRBV7-9	TRBD1	many	TRBJ2-2	TGTGCCAGCAGCTTAGGCCTCATGGGACAGAGAGACACCGGGGAGCTGTTTTTT	CASSLGLMGQRDTGELFF
TRBV20-1	-	medium-sized	TRBJ1-6	TGCAGTGCTAGAGAGGCAGGCCAATCACCCCTCCACTTT	CSAREAGQSPLHF
TRBV12-3/TRBV12-4	-	medium-sized	TRBJ2-2	TGTGCCAGCAGTCCACACAGGCGCACGAACACCGGGGAGCTGTTTTTT	CASSPHRRTNTGELFF
TRBV6-2/TRBV6-3	TRBD2	many	TRBJ2-1	TGTGCCAGCAATACGGTAGCGGGGGGCGAACCATGGCGGCAGTTCTTC	CASNTVAGGEPWRQFF
TRBV5-1	-	many	TRBJ1-2	TGCGCCAGCAGCTTGAGTGCACAGGGAACCTATGGCTACACCTTC	CASSLSAQGTYGYTF
TRBV20-1	TRBD1	medium-sized	TRBJ2-1	TGCAGTGTTAGGGCTGACAGGGTAGCCTACAATGAGCAGTTCTTC	CSVRADRVAYNEQFF
TRBV24-1	-	many	TRBJ1-1	TGTGCCACCAGTGATTTGGGGCAGGGTGAGTCGGACACTGAAGCTTTCTTT	CATSDLGQGESDTEAFF
TRBV4-1	TRBD1	many	TRBJ1-5	TGCGCCAGCAGCCTACAGGGGGCACGGCAGCCCCAGCATTTT	CASSLQGARQPQHF
TRBV7-9	TRBD1	many	TRBJ2-1	TGTGCCAGCAGCTTGGGGGTGGGCAGGGGGGAGCAGTTCTTC	CASSLGVGRGEQFF
TRBV6-1	-	many	TRBJ1-3	TGTGCCAGCAGTGAAAGGGTAGAGCGCTCTGGAAACACCATATATTTT	CASSERVERSGNTIYF
TRBV20-1	TRBD2	many	TRBJ2-5	TGCAGTGCCCCCGTAGCGGGAGGGGAGACCCAGTACTTC	CSAPVAGGETQYF
TRBV5-1	-	many	TRBJ2-7	TGCGCCAGCAGCTTGGTTCCGAGGCAGGGGTTCGTCCCCTACGAGCAGTACTTC	CASSLVPRQGFVPYEQYF
TRBV6-1	-	many	TRBJ1-2	TGTGCCATCACCCAACAGGGACGGGTGAATGGCTACACCTTC	CAITQQGRVNGYTF
TRBV5-1	-	medium-sized	TRBJ1-5	TGCGCCAGCAGCTTGGATTCGCCCGATCAGCCCCAGCATTTT	CASSLDSPDQPQHF
TRBV7-8	TRBD1	many	TRBJ2-3	TGTGCCAGCAGCGCCGGCTGGGACAGGGAGAGGACAGATACGCAGTATTTT	CASSAGWDRERTDTQYF
TRBV6-5	-	-	TRBJ2-4	TGTGCCAGCAGCCGAACGGAAAGTGCCAAAAACATTCAGTACTTC	CASSRTESAKNIQYF